The rows below give T cell receptor beta chains drawn from one sample of a study of T cell responses to AZD1222 COVID-19 vaccine. This table comes from immunoSEQ multiplex PCR, and its TCRdb copy is limited to in-frame clones, with some not included. The sample yields approximately 100,000 clones, around 90% seen once. The material was peripheral blood, obtained on day 0 of AZD1222 vaccination. The receptors derive from an adult in good health. Both conserved end residues are part of each CDR3. The D gene is left open where the match is weak. The size field is filled for only some rows; it gives once, few, many or a size class.

>-|-|TRBJ2-5|TRBV11-2
TGTGCCAGCAGCAACCGGGACACCCAAGAGACCCAGTACTTC
CASSNRDTQETQYF
>once|-|TRBJ1-2|TRBV10-3
TGTGCCATCAGTGAGTCCGCAACCTCTGGCTACACCTTC
CAISESATSGYTF
>-|-|TRBJ1-1|TRBV6-1
TGTGCCAGCAGTGAACCTGGGGGTGGGACTGAAGCTTTCTTT
CASSEPGGGTEAFF
>-|-|TRBJ1-3|TRBV7-9
TGTGCCAGCAGCTTCCAGGGGGGAAACACCATATATTTT
CASSFQGGNTIYF
>-|TRBD2|TRBJ2-1|TRBV18
TGTGCCAGCTCATCACTAGCGGGAGGTGCGTTCTTC
CASSSLAGGAFF
>-|-|TRBJ1-5|TRBV24-1
TGTGCCACCAGTGAGCCGAATCAGCCCCAGCATTTT
CATSEPNQPQHF
>-|-|TRBJ2-1|TRBV9
TGTGCCAGCAGCGTAGGGGTAGCGGCATACAATGAGCAGTTCTTC
CASSVGVAAYNEQFF
>-|TRBD2|TRBJ2-3|TRBV9
TGTGCCAGCAGCGTCGCAGGGAGGGAGGCCACAGATACGCAGTATTTT
CASSVAGREATDTQYF
>-|-|TRBJ2-1|TRBV6-6
TGTGCCAGCAGTTGGGGGCGCATTGATGTCTATGAGCAGTTCTTC
CASSWGRIDVYEQFF
>-|-|TRBJ2-1|TRBV3-1/TRBV3-2
TGTGCCAGCAGCTCAAGCTATGAGCAGTTCTTC
CASSSSYEQFF
>-|-|TRBJ1-1|TRBV30
TGTGCCTGGAGTGTATCTGGTGAAGCTTTCTTT
CAWSVSGEAFF
>-|TRBD2|TRBJ2-3|TRBV10-3
TGTGCCATCTTAAGCGGGAGGGCCTTCGGAGATACGCAGTATTTT
CAILSGRAFGDTQYF
>-|-|TRBJ1-1|TRBV10-3
TGTGCCATCAGTGAGTGGAGTTTGGAGGACATGAACACTGAAGCTTTCTTT
CAISEWSLEDMNTEAFF
>-|TRBD2|TRBJ2-2|TRBV7-6
TGTGCCAGCAGCTTTATGAGCGGGAGTGCCGGGGAGCTGTTTTTT
CASSFMSGSAGELFF
>-|TRBD1|TRBJ2-1|TRBV10-3
TGTGCCATCAGTGAGTCGAGCATATGGACAGGAGCCTACAATGAGCAGTTCTTC
CAISESSIWTGAYNEQFF
>-|TRBD2|TRBJ2-7|TRBV11-2
TGTGCCAGCAGCTTCCTAGCGGGGGCCTCCTACGAGCAGTACTTC
CASSFLAGASYEQYF
>-|TRBD1|TRBJ1-3|TRBV15
TGTGCCACCAGCTTGGACAGGGGTGACGGAAACACCATATATTTT
CATSLDRGDGNTIYF
>-|TRBD1|TRBJ1-2|TRBV5-1
TGCGCCAGCAGCTTACAACGGACAGGTGGCTACACCTTC
CASSLQRTGGYTF
>-|-|TRBJ2-5|TRBV7-6
TGTGCCAGCAGCTCGGGGTCCGAAGAGACCCAGTACTTC
CASSSGSEETQYF
>-|-|TRBJ2-2|TRBV6-5
TGTGCCAGCAGTTATGGTAGATGGACCGGGGAGCTGTTTTTT
CASSYGRWTGELFF
>-|TRBD1|TRBJ2-1|TRBV9
TGTGCCAGCAGCGTAGTAGACAGGGGCCGCTACAATGAGCAGTTCTTC
CASSVVDRGRYNEQFF
>-|TRBD1|TRBJ1-2|TRBV5-6
TGTGCCAGCAGCGCGGGACAGACAAACTATGGCTACACCTTC
CASSAGQTNYGYTF
>-|TRBD1|TRBJ2-5|TRBV7-2
TGTGCCAGCAGCTCCGGGACAGTCCAAGAGACCCAGTACTTC
CASSSGTVQETQYF
>few|TRBD1|TRBJ1-2|TRBV4-2
TGTGCCAGCAGCCCTAACCCGGGACAGTCAACTAACTATGGCTACACCTTC
CASSPNPGQSTNYGYTF
>-|-|TRBJ2-7|TRBV3-1/TRBV3-2
TGTGCCAGCAGCCAAGGGGGGCGAGGGCAGTACTTC
CASSQGGRGQYF
>-|-|TRBJ2-1|TRBV7-6
TGTGCCAGCAGCCCTGGGCGGGACCCCTACAATGAGCAGTTCTTC
CASSPGRDPYNEQFF
>-|TRBD2|TRBJ2-7|TRBV11-2
TGTGCCAGCAGCTTCCTAGCGGGGGGGCCGAGTCACGAGCAGTACTTC
CASSFLAGGPSHEQYF
>-|-|TRBJ1-6|TRBV19
TGTGCCAGTAGCCTAACAAGACAGGTTCCGGCTTCTTCGTATAATTCACCCCTCCACTTT
CASSLTRQVPASSYNSPLHF
>-|-|TRBJ1-5|TRBV7-8
TGTGCCAGCAGCTATGACACAGGGAATCAGCCCCAGCATTTT
CASSYDTGNQPQHF
>-|-|TRBJ1-2|TRBV10-3
TGTGCCATCAGGGAGGACGTTGCCTATGGCTACACCTTC
CAIREDVAYGYTF
>-|TRBD2|TRBJ2-3|TRBV6-5
TGTGCCAGCAGTAGACTAGCGGGGAGCACAGATACGCAGTATTTT
CASSRLAGSTDTQYF
>-|-|TRBJ1-4|TRBV6-4
TGTGCCAGCAGTGACACCCAGCAACAGGAATTGTATGAAAAACTGTTTTTT
CASSDTQQQELYEKLFF
>-|-|TRBJ2-1|TRBV11-2
TGTGCCAGCAGCTTAGCGGGAGACTCGAATGAGCAGTTCTTC
CASSLAGDSNEQFF
>-|TRBD1|TRBJ2-1|TRBV19
TGTGCCAGTAGTCCCGGGACAGGGAGGCGCAATGAGCAGTTCTTC
CASSPGTGRRNEQFF
>-|-|TRBJ1-2|TRBV29-1
TGCAGCGCCGGACGGGACTATGGCTACACCTTC
CSAGRDYGYTF
>-|TRBD1|TRBJ2-3|TRBV28
TGTGCCAGCAGTTTAGCCGGGACAGTGAAGCGAGATACGCAGTATTTT
CASSLAGTVKRDTQYF
>-|TRBD2|TRBJ2-5|TRBV3-1/TRBV3-2
TGTGCCAGCAGCCCCCCCCTTAGCGGGAGGGGGGAAGAGACCCAGTACTTC
CASSPPLSGRGEETQYF
>-|-|TRBJ1-5|TRBV24-1
TGTGCCACCAGTGATTTCAGGGTTCGGCAGCCCCAGCATTTT
CATSDFRVRQPQHF
>-|-|TRBJ2-3|TRBV6-5
TGTGCCAGCAGTTACTCGCGCGGTAGCACAGATACGCAGTATTTT
CASSYSRGSTDTQYF
>-|-|TRBJ2-7|TRBV19
TGTGCCAGTAGTATAGACCCAGGGCGGATTTACGAGCAGTACTTC
CASSIDPGRIYEQYF
>-|TRBD1|TRBJ2-7|TRBV14
TGTGCCAGCAGCCACGAAAGAAAGACAGGGAACTACGAGCAGTACTTC
CASSHERKTGNYEQYF
>-|-|TRBJ1-4|TRBV2
TGTGCCAGCGAGACCCGGGACTGGAATGAAAAACTGTTTTTT
CASETRDWNEKLFF
>-|-|TRBJ1-2|TRBV7-3
TGTGCCAGCAGCTTACTGGGCAGCTATGGCTACACCTTC
CASSLLGSYGYTF
>-|-|TRBJ2-4|TRBV6-1
TGTGCCAGCAGTGAAATTGCAGGGAATCACATTCAGTACTTC
CASSEIAGNHIQYF
>-|-|TRBJ2-7|TRBV11-3
TGTGCCAGCAGCTCGAGAGAAAAATACGAGCAGTACTTC
CASSSREKYEQYF
>-|TRBD2|TRBJ2-4|TRBV19
TGTGCCAGTAGTATAGTTGGCGGGAGAACCAAAAACATTCAGTACTTC
CASSIVGGRTKNIQYF
>-|-|TRBJ1-5|TRBV7-2
TGTGCCAGCAGCTACCGGCCTGGGGCCAGCAATCAGCCCCAGCATTTT
CASSYRPGASNQPQHF
>-|TRBD1|TRBJ2-7|TRBV7-8
TGTGCCAGCAGCTTGGGCAGGGGGCAGGACGAGCAGTACTTC
CASSLGRGQDEQYF
>-|-|TRBJ1-1|TRBV7-2
TGTGCCAGCAGCTTAGAAGGGACCCCGGCAACTGAAGCTTTCTTT
CASSLEGTPATEAFF
>once|TRBD1|TRBJ2-3|TRBV11-1
TGTGCCAGCAGCACCAGACAGGGGCCCACAGATACGCAGTATTTT
CASSTRQGPTDTQYF